This T cell receptor beta chain originates from a study of control samples from healthy donors and cancer patients. There are 16 residues in the CDR3. Between the trimmed V and J ends, which lost 2 bases and 0 bases, there was a span of 11 bases. The germline V gene has CDR1 MNHEY and CDR2 SVGEGT. The table came from immunoSEQ multiplex PCR; TCRdb's copy has only in-frame clones and leaves some out. Of roughly 100,000 clones in the sample, around four fifths were seen once. Sample: blood. This receptor was taken from a woman aged 45-65 years in good health. The V and J genes are TRBV6-2 or TRBV6-3 and TRBJ2-1; tentatively, D is TRBD1 (6 bases). The CDR3 DNA reads TGTGCCAGCAGTTACCCGACAGGAAGCTCCTACAATGAGCAGTTCTTC. Its translation: CASSYPTGSSYNEQFF.